The 32 T cell receptor beta chains presented below share a single source sample, sequenced in a study of OX40 agonist ivuxolimab in advanced cancers. TCRdb's copy holds only in-frame clones and misses some; the assay was immunoSEQ multiplex PCR. The sample holds around 56,000 clones; approximately 88% are singletons and the top ten take approximately 10%. The material sequenced was CD4+ or CD8+ T cells sorted from blood, taken in a trial of the OX40 agonist ivuxolimab. The receptors stem from an adult with an advanced solid tumor such as melanoma, head and neck, liver or kidney cancer.

The CDR3 sequence is CASSPGVPTGELFF. The CDR3 DNA sequence: TGTGCCAGCAGTCCGGGCGTACCCACCGGGGAGCTGTTTTTT. V gene TRBV27 combines with J gene TRBJ2-2, with D hard to call. In germline, CDR1 is MNHEY, CDR2 SMNVEV (reference sequence). V lost 5 bases and J 4 bases, leaving 11 bases between the germline ends. The CDR3 is 14 residues long.

The V gene is TRBV28, the J gene TRBJ1-4; D not certain. CDR1 and CDR2 from the germline V gene are MDHEN and SYDVKM. The CDR3 length is 15 residues. The V end was cut by 4 bases, the J end by 6 bases, with 15 bases between. CDR3 protein: CASSSGREWDEKLFF. The CDR3 DNA sequence: TGTGCCAGCAGTTCCGGAAGAGAGTGGGATGAAAAACTGTTTTTT.

The chain uses TRBV27 and TRBJ2-3; D may be TRBD2 (7 bases). CDR3 length: 17 residues. The V end lost 0 bases, the J end lost 4 bases, and 17 bases lay between the germline ends. From germline, CDR1 is MNHEY and CDR2 SMNVEV (reference sequence). For the CDR3, the DNA is TGTGCCAGCAGTTTATCGGGAGGGGGGGGTAGGGCAGATACGCAGTATTTT. It specifies CASSLSGGGGRADTQYF.

The rearrangement joins TRBV7-9 to TRBJ2-7; TRBD1 aligns across 8 bases. Germline lookup yields CDR1 SEHNR and CDR2 FQNEAQ (reference sequence). The ends lost 1 base at V and 0 bases at J; junction bases unmatched: 5. CDR3 length: 16 amino acids. CDR3 sequence: CASSLVGQGSSYEQYF. The CDR3 DNA reads TGTGCCAGCAGCTTAGTCGGACAGGGCAGCTCCTACGAGCAGTACTTC.

The CDR3 DNA sequence: TGTGCCAGCAGCCGTGGTGGTGCGGGAGACAACTACGAGCAGTACGTC. Translated, it gives CASSRGGAGDNYEQYV. V and J are TRBV5-7 and TRBJ2-7; 7 bases agree with TRBD2. TRBV5-7 is classed as an ORF, of uncertain function. The CDR3 runs to 16 residues. J lost 3 bases, V lost 4 bases, and 13 bases had no gene match.

The V and J genes are TRBV29-1 and TRBJ2-4, with D perhaps matching TRBD2 (6 bases). CDR3 length: 10 residues. Germline V gene data show CDR1 as SQVTM and CDR2 as ANQGSEA. V was shortened by 5 bases and J by 8 bases, with 7 bases between the two germline ends. The CDR3 spells CSVWGDIQYF. CDR3 in DNA: TGCAGCGTTTGGGGGGACATTCAGTACTTC.

The chain carries TRBV4-1 and TRBJ2-7, with 10 nucleotides matching TRBD2. Germline V gene lookup returns CDR1 MGHRA and CDR2 YSYEKL. V shed 5 bases and J 6 bases; nucleotides not matched to a gene: 10. The CDR3 length is 15 residues. Here the CDR3 reads CASSSLAGDHREQYF. DNA for the CDR3: TGCGCCAGCAGCTCCCTAGCGGGGGACCACCGCGAGCAGTACTTC.

J is TRBJ1-2 and V is TRBV27; 9 nucleotides agree with TRBD1. Germline V gene lookup returns CDR1 MNHEY and CDR2 SMNVEV (reference sequence). The CDR3 is 14 residues long. V shed 6 bases, J shed 5 bases, and the junction held 7 bases outside the gene matches. The CDR3 protein is CASRTGGAGYGYTF. The CDR3 DNA reads as TGTGCCAGCAGAACAGGGGGCGCCGGATATGGCTACACCTTC.

The chain uses TRBV19 and TRBJ2-1, with D tentatively TRBD1 or TRBD2 (6 bases each). Germline V CDR1 and CDR2: LNHDA, SQIVND (reference sequence). The CDR3 has 11 amino acids. V lost 7 bases, J lost 9 bases, and 10 bases lay in between. The CDR3 protein is CASMGGTEQFF. CDR3 in DNA: TGTGCCAGTATGGGGGGCACTGAGCAGTTCTTC.

The chain uses TRBV9 and TRBJ1-1, with D uncertain. Germline CDR1 reads SGDLS; CDR2 reads YYNGEE. V lost 2 bases and J 3 bases, leaving 11 bases between the germline ends. The CDR3 has 14 amino acids. Here the CDR3 DNA reads TGTGCCAGCAGCGTGGAGAATTGGGACACTGAAGCTTTCTTT. Amino acid sequence: CASSVENWDTEAFF.

The J gene is TRBJ2-3, the V gene TRBV5-6, with 9 bases matching TRBD2. The V and J ends lost 4 bases and 3 bases, in that order; junction bases with no gene match: 9. Looked up from germline, CDR1 is SGHDT and CDR2 is YYEEEE. CDR3 length: 16 residues. The CDR3 spells CASSLSPSGVTDTQYF. CDR3 DNA: TGTGCCAGCAGCCTATCTCCTAGCGGGGTTACAGATACGCAGTATTTT. The whole variable domain, remainder taken from reference TRBV5-6 and TRBJ2-3, is DAGVTQSPTHLIKTRGQQVTLRCSPKSGHDTVSWYQQALGQGPQFIFQYYEEEERQRGNFPDRFSGHQFPNYSSELNVNALLLGDSALYLCASSLSPSGVTDTQYFGPGTRLTVL.

The chain has TRBV7-7 and TRBJ2-2; either TRBD1 or TRBD2 may supply D (5 bases each). CDR1 and CDR2 from the germline V gene are SSHAT and FNYEAQ (reference sequence). The CDR3 is 17 residues long. Trimming shortened V by 5 bases and J by 4 bases, and 20 bases separated the two germline ends. This CDR3 is CASSTTSGTWGTGELFF. The CDR3 region has the DNA TGTGCCAGCAGCACGACCTCCGGGACCTGGGGCACCGGGGAGCTGTTTTTT.

The rearrangement uses TRBV5-4 and TRBJ1-2, with D hard to call. This CDR3 comprises 11 residues. Trimming pared 4 bases from V and 7 bases from J, leaving 8 bases between. The germline V gene has CDR1 SGHNT and CDR2 YYREEE (reference sequence). The CDR3 loop reads CASSLVGGYTF. CDR3 nucleotide sequence: TGTGCCAGCAGCCTGGTCGGTGGCTACACCTTC.

In this sample, this clone turned up once. CDR3 in amino acids: CASSPGGGYEQYF. DNA for the CDR3: TGTGCCAGCAGCCCCGGCGGCGGCTACGAGCAGTACTTC. The genes are TRBV13 and TRBJ2-7, with D uncertain. The CDR3 has 13 residues. Per germline, CDR1 PRHDT and CDR2 FYEKMQ (reference sequence). V was trimmed by 5 bases and J by 3 bases, leaving 11 bases between them.

The gene calls are TRBV27 and TRBJ1-2, with a tentative D call TRBD1 (6 bases). Per the germline V gene, CDR1 is MNHEY and CDR2 is SMNVEV (reference sequence). Trimming took off 6 bases at V and 7 bases at J, with 18 bases between the two ends. The CDR3 totals 14 residues. The CDR3 sequence: CASSLAMGGPGYTF. The CDR3, as DNA: TGTGCCAGCAGCTTAGCGATGGGGGGGCCTGGCTACACCTTC.

This sequence joins TRBV28 and TRBJ2-1, with a tentative D call TRBD2 (6 bases). The germline V gene has CDR1 MDHEN and CDR2 SYDVKM. The CDR3 totals 15 residues. V was shortened by 5 bases and J by 4 bases, with 15 bases between the two germline ends. The CDR3 DNA reads TGTGCCAGCAGTCCCCCGGCGGGGACTTACAATGAGCAGTTCTTC. Protein product: CASSPPAGTYNEQFF. Based on the CDR3 plus reference TRBV28 and TRBJ2-1, the full variable domain is DVKVTQSSRYLVKRTGEKVFLECVQDMDHENMFWYRQDPGLGLRLIYFSYDVKMKEKGDIPEGYSVSREKKERFSLILESASTNQTSMYLCASSPPAGTYNEQFFGPGTRLTVL.

The chain joins TRBV6-5 to TRBJ1-1; the D gene is possibly TRBD1 (6 bases). The V gene's germline CDR1 is MNHEY and CDR2 SVGAGI. V lost 2 bases and J lost 7, with 11 bases in between. The CDR3 spans 13 residues. As DNA, the CDR3 is TGTGCCAGCAGTTACACCGTACAGGGTGAAGCTTTCTTT. Protein: CASSYTVQGEAFF.

The chain links TRBV27 to TRBJ2-7; D is ambiguous. Looked up from germline, CDR1 is MNHEY and CDR2 is SMNVEV (reference sequence). The CDR3 loop spans 16 amino acids. V was clipped by 1 base and J by 5 bases, with 18 bases between them. The CDR3 is CASSLYSWQLDDEQYV. CDR3 DNA sequence: TGTGCCAGCAGTTTATATTCGTGGCAGTTAGACGACGAGCAGTACGTC.

The chain carries TRBV5-1 and TRBJ1-2, with 7 bases fitting TRBD1. Per the germline V gene, CDR1 is SGHRS and CDR2 is YFSETQ. J gave up 3 bases and V 3 bases, and 8 bases lay outside the gene matches. The CDR3 sequence is 15 residues long. The CDR3 protein is CASSYQGEVDYGYTF. The CDR3 DNA reads TGCGCCAGCAGCTATCAGGGGGAAGTTGACTATGGCTACACCTTC.

The rearrangement links TRBV19 to TRBJ2-3, with a tentative D call TRBD1 (6 bases). Germline assignment: CDR1 LNHDA and CDR2 SQIVND (reference sequence). CDR3 size: 13 residues. Between the trimmed V and J ends, which lost 2 bases and 6 bases, there was a span of 9 bases. Here the CDR3 reads CASSIWGRDTQYF. The CDR3 DNA reads as TGTGCCAGTAGTATATGGGGGCGGGATACGCAGTATTTT.

This sequence joins TRBV4-1 and TRBJ1-2, with unresolved D. The V gene lost 4 bases and the J gene lost 0 bases, with 12 bases spanning the gap. The germline V gene has CDR1 MGHRA and CDR2 YSYEKL. The CDR3 spans 15 residues. The CDR3 nucleotides read TGCGCCAGCAGCCCCAAAGTCGGCTCTAACTATGGCTACACCTTC. Translation: CASSPKVGSNYGYTF.

In this sample, this clone turned up a few times. The CDR3 protein is CASLSGGSGANVLTF. The CDR3 DNA is TGTGCCAGCCTCTCGGGAGGGAGTGGGGCCAACGTCCTGACTTTC. The V and J genes are TRBV7-9 and TRBJ2-6, with 8 bases aligning to TRBD2. V gave up 8 bases and J gave up 3 bases; unmatched junction bases: 6. CDR1 SEHNR and CDR2 FQNEAQ come from the germline V gene (reference sequence). The CDR3 runs 15 residues.

This clone is judged medium-sized. The DNA for the CDR3 is TGTGCCAGCAGCTTCGGCGGGGTGAACACTGAAGCTTTCTTT. Encoded protein: CASSFGGVNTEAFF. The genes are TRBV5-6 and TRBJ1-1; D gene ambiguous. Germline V gene sequence: CDR1 SGHDT, CDR2 YYEEEE. The V gene lost 2 bases and the J gene lost 0 bases, with 8 bases spanning the gap. The CDR3 loop spans 14 amino acids.

The DNA of the CDR3 is TGTGCCAGCAGCTTGGGGCAGGGGTGGTCGGGCACCGGGGAGCTGTTTTTT. Amino acid sequence: CASSLGQGWSGTGELFF. The chain couples TRBV7-8 to TRBJ2-2, with D possibly matching TRBD1 (6 bases). The germline V gene encodes CDR1 SGHVS and CDR2 FQNEAQ. Trimming took 3 bases from V and 4 from J, leaving 18 bases between them. This CDR3 is built from 17 residues.

This clone occurred a few times. The rearrangement uses TRBV7-9 and TRBJ2-7, with 9 bases fitting TRBD1. CDR1 is SEHNR, CDR2 FQNEAQ, per germline (reference sequence). Trimming at V came to 5 bases and at J to 2 bases, leaving 4 bases not matched to a gene. The CDR3 has 14 residues. For the CDR3, the DNA is TGTGCCAGCAGCCCCCGGGACAGGGCCTACGAGCAGTACTTC. Translating gives CASSPRDRAYEQYF.

Here the CDR3 reads CASSLNGDPGGFGTEAFF. The CDR3 bases are TGCGCCAGCAGCTTGAATGGGGACCCCGGGGGGTTTGGCACTGAAGCTTTCTTT. J is TRBJ1-1 and V is TRBV5-1; perhaps TRBD1 as D (5 bases). The CDR3 has 18 amino acids. Per germline, CDR1 SGHRS and CDR2 YFSETQ. Deletions cut 1 base from V and 4 bases from J, with 23 bases between.

The chain carries TRBV6-5 and TRBJ2-5, with 9 bases identical to TRBD1. This CDR3 spans 14 amino acids. Germline-derived CDR1 and CDR2 are MNHEY and SVGAGI. The V segment lost 5 bases and the J segment 5 bases; nucleotides outside the gene matches: 6. CDR3 sequence (DNA): TGTGCCAGCAGTGTCACAGGGGGCACGGAGACCCAGTACTTC. Translation: CASSVTGGTETQYF.

In this sample, this clone turned up once. The chain uses TRBV14 and TRBJ2-1, with D possibly matching TRBD1 (6 bases). Germline V gives CDR1 SGHDN, CDR2 FVKESK. The CDR3 contains 16 residues. Between the trimmed V and J ends, which lost 4 bases and 0 bases, there was a span of 13 bases. The CDR3 spells CASSPDRYGSYNEQFF. The CDR3 bases are TGTGCCAGCAGCCCCGACAGGTACGGCTCCTACAATGAGCAGTTCTTC.

The chain combines TRBV6-5 with TRBJ2-5; D may be TRBD1 or TRBD2 (6 bases each). CDR1 and CDR2 (germline): MNHEY, SVGAGI. This CDR3 is built from 14 residues. The V end was cut by 0 bases, the J end by 4 bases, with 9 bases between. The CDR3 sequence: CASSYSGGPETQYF. DNA for the CDR3: TGTGCCAGCAGTTACTCGGGGGGCCCAGAGACCCAGTACTTC.

J is TRBJ2-3 and V is TRBV5-1; D uncertain. V was trimmed by 0 bases and J by 0 bases, leaving 14 bases between them. CDR1 and CDR2 from the germline V gene are SGHRS and YFSETQ. The CDR3 is made up of 17 amino acids. CDR3 coding DNA: TGCGCCAGCAGCTTGGAATCATGGCTCTACAGCACAGATACGCAGTATTTT. Its protein is CASSLESWLYSTDTQYF. The variable domain in full, with the rest retrieved from reference TRBV5-1 and TRBJ2-3, is KAGVTQTPRYLIKTRGQQVTLSCSPISGHRSVSWYQQTPGQGLQFLFEYFSETQRNKGNFPGRFSGRQFSNSRSEMNVSTLELGDSALYLCASSLESWLYSTDTQYFGPGTRLTVL.

The J gene is TRBJ2-3, the V gene TRBV5-6, with D maybe TRBD2 (6 bases). This CDR3 region has 13 residues. From germline, CDR1 is SGHDT and CDR2 YYEEEE. Trimming left V 4 bases short and J 5 bases short, with 11 bases between. CDR3: CASSPWGEDTQYF. The CDR3 DNA sequence: TGTGCCAGCAGCCCATGGGGGGAAGATACGCAGTATTTT.

The V and J genes are TRBV29-1 and TRBJ1-2; a weak D match, TRBD1 (5 bases). The germline V gene has CDR1 SQVTM and CDR2 ANQGSEA. V was cut by 4 bases and J by 3 bases, with 12 bases left in between. This CDR3 region has 13 residues. The DNA of the CDR3 is TGCAGCGTTGCCGACAGCGACTACTATGGCTACACCTTC. Protein product: CSVADSDYYGYTF.